Listed below are T cell receptor beta chains from one sample, sequenced in a study of blood T cell repertoires in COVID-19. Using immunoSEQ multiplex PCR, the repertoire was profiled, and TCRdb retains in-frame clones only, with some absent. The sample has a few hundred thousand clones; more than 70% are singletons. The sequencing sample was made of peripheral blood. The receptors originated from a man in his forties or fifties with acute or convalescent COVID-19. Both conserved end residues are part of each CDR3. Fields, in order: D gene, clone size, J gene, V gene, CDR3 protein, CDR3 DNA. A D gene is named only where the DNA matches it firmly. Clone size appears in some rows only: once, few, many, or a class for an expanded clone.

D gene: TRBD1; clone size: .; J gene: TRBJ1-1; V gene: TRBV3-1/TRBV3-2; CDR3 protein: CASSQDMAGGHTEAFF; CDR3 DNA: TGTGCCAGCAGCCAAGATATGGCAGGGGGTCACACTGAAGCTTTCTTT
D gene: .; clone size: once; J gene: TRBJ2-2; V gene: TRBV18; CDR3 protein: CASSATANTGELFF; CDR3 DNA: TGTGCCAGCTCAGCAACAGCGAACACCGGGGAGCTGTTTTTT
D gene: TRBD1; clone size: .; J gene: TRBJ1-2; V gene: TRBV3-1/TRBV3-2; CDR3 protein: CASSPTGQGANYGYTF; CDR3 DNA: TGTGCCAGCAGCCCCACGGGACAGGGAGCTAACTATGGCTACACCTTC
D gene: .; clone size: once; J gene: TRBJ2-3; V gene: TRBV4-3; CDR3 protein: CASSQEQGMSTDTQYF; CDR3 DNA: TGCGCCAGCAGCCAAGAGCAGGGAATGAGCACAGATACGCAGTATTTT
D gene: .; clone size: .; J gene: TRBJ2-7; V gene: TRBV11-3; CDR3 protein: CASSSNNYEQYF; CDR3 DNA: TGTGCCAGCAGCTCCAACAACTACGAGCAGTACTTC
D gene: .; clone size: .; J gene: TRBJ1-2; V gene: TRBV7-9; CDR3 protein: CASSLRQGINYGYTF; CDR3 DNA: TGTGCCAGCAGCTTGCGTCAGGGGATTAACTATGGCTACACCTTC
D gene: .; clone size: .; J gene: TRBJ1-2; V gene: TRBV2; CDR3 protein: CAETGGRDYGYTF; CDR3 DNA: TGTGCCGAAACCGGGGGGCGCGACTATGGCTACACCTTC
D gene: TRBD1; clone size: .; J gene: TRBJ2-3; V gene: TRBV10-3; CDR3 protein: CAISGDRGGDTQYF; CDR3 DNA: TGTGCCATCAGTGGGGACAGGGGTGGGGATACGCAGTATTTT
D gene: TRBD2; clone size: .; J gene: TRBJ2-3; V gene: TRBV27; CDR3 protein: CASSTDLREEKQYF; CDR3 DNA: TGTGCCAGCAGTACCGATCTCCGGGAGGAAAAGCAGTATTTT
D gene: TRBD1; clone size: .; J gene: TRBJ2-7; V gene: TRBV19; CDR3 protein: CASSTGYSYEQYF; CDR3 DNA: TGTGCCAGTTCGACAGGGTACTCCTACGAGCAGTACTTC
D gene: .; clone size: .; J gene: TRBJ2-2; V gene: TRBV6-5; CDR3 protein: CASSYLRDTNTGELFF; CDR3 DNA: TGTGCCAGCAGTTATTTAAGAGACACGAACACCGGGGAGCTGTTTTTT
D gene: TRBD1; clone size: .; J gene: TRBJ2-1; V gene: TRBV30; CDR3 protein: CAWKKQGGGMDEQFF; CDR3 DNA: TGTGCCTGGAAGAAACAAGGGGGCGGTATGGATGAGCAGTTCTTC
D gene: .; clone size: .; J gene: TRBJ2-7; V gene: TRBV2; CDR3 protein: CASRGGHEQYF; CDR3 DNA: TGTGCCAGCAGGGGAGGACACGAGCAGTACTTC
D gene: .; clone size: .; J gene: TRBJ1-2; V gene: TRBV27; CDR3 protein: CASRPSDSLSGYTF; CDR3 DNA: TGTGCCAGCAGGCCCTCAGACAGTCTAAGTGGCTACACCTTC
D gene: TRBD2; clone size: many; J gene: TRBJ2-5; V gene: TRBV11-2; CDR3 protein: CASSPREVSRGETQYF; CDR3 DNA: TGTGCCAGCAGCCCGCGGGAGGTCTCAAGAGGGGAGACCCAGTACTTC
D gene: TRBD1; clone size: .; J gene: TRBJ2-7; V gene: TRBV7-2; CDR3 protein: CASSLAPGQGANYEQYF; CDR3 DNA: TGTGCCAGCAGCTTGGCACCGGGACAGGGGGCGAACTACGAGCAGTACTTC
D gene: .; clone size: .; J gene: TRBJ2-7; V gene: TRBV7-2; CDR3 protein: CASSSEMTGSTTTGQYF; CDR3 DNA: TGTGCCAGCAGCTCCGAGATGACAGGTTCTACTACTACGGGGCAGTACTTC
D gene: .; clone size: .; J gene: TRBJ1-2; V gene: TRBV5-6; CDR3 protein: CASSSDRIYGYTF; CDR3 DNA: TGTGCCAGCAGCTCTGACAGAATCTATGGCTACACCTTC
D gene: TRBD1; clone size: .; J gene: TRBJ2-7; V gene: TRBV6-5; CDR3 protein: CASEGARGYEQYF; CDR3 DNA: TGTGCCAGCGAGGGGGCCAGGGGCTACGAGCAGTACTTC
D gene: TRBD2; clone size: once; J gene: TRBJ2-5; V gene: TRBV19; CDR3 protein: CASSNLAGGGETQYF; CDR3 DNA: TGTGCCAGTAGCAACCTAGCGGGGGGCGGGGAGACCCAGTACTTC
D gene: .; clone size: few; J gene: TRBJ2-2; V gene: TRBV5-4; CDR3 protein: CASSPRSGYRGELFF; CDR3 DNA: TGTGCCAGCAGCCCCCGGAGCGGATATAGGGGGGAGCTGTTTTTT
D gene: TRBD2; clone size: .; J gene: TRBJ2-1; V gene: TRBV24-1; CDR3 protein: CATSDSLAGYNEQFF; CDR3 DNA: TGTGCCACCAGTGATTCACTAGCGGGCTACAATGAGCAGTTCTTC
D gene: .; clone size: .; J gene: TRBJ2-7; V gene: TRBV2; CDR3 protein: CASSDPPGSMSYEQYF; CDR3 DNA: TGTGCCAGCAGTGACCCCCCAGGTTCAATGTCCTACGAGCAGTACTTC
D gene: TRBD2; clone size: once; J gene: TRBJ2-2; V gene: TRBV5-1; CDR3 protein: CASRPAGLTNTGELFF; CDR3 DNA: TGCGCCAGCAGACCCGCGGGACTAACGAACACCGGGGAGCTGTTTTTT
D gene: .; clone size: .; J gene: TRBJ2-1; V gene: TRBV2; CDR3 protein: CASSEKGGLSSYNEQFF; CDR3 DNA: TGTGCCAGCAGTGAAAAGGGGGGGTTAAGCTCCTACAATGAGCAGTTCTTC
D gene: .; clone size: .; J gene: TRBJ1-5; V gene: TRBV4-3; CDR3 protein: CASSQDSGLGQPQHF; CDR3 DNA: TGCGCCAGCAGCCAAGATTCGGGTCTGGGTCAGCCCCAGCATTTT
D gene: .; clone size: .; J gene: TRBJ1-6; V gene: TRBV27; CDR3 protein: CASSLGQPRSSYNSPLHF; CDR3 DNA: TGTGCCAGCAGTTTAGGACAGCCACGCAGCTCCTATAATTCACCCCTCCACTTT
D gene: .; clone size: .; J gene: TRBJ1-4; V gene: TRBV9; CDR3 protein: CASSVGSGVGEKLFF; CDR3 DNA: TGTGCCAGCAGCGTAGGGTCAGGGGTCGGCGAAAAACTGTTTTTT
D gene: .; clone size: .; J gene: TRBJ2-7; V gene: TRBV20-1; CDR3 protein: CSASRSYEQYF; CDR3 DNA: TGCAGTGCCTCCCGGTCATACGAGCAGTACTTC